Listed here are 8 T cell receptor beta chains from one sample, sequenced in a study of T cells expressing NK-cell markers. Following a re-call of the 5' RACE reads, TCRdb has one entry per CDR3 protein and lacks DNA. The sample table sets out approximately 380,000 distinct CDR3 sequences. Sequencing was performed on blood T cells: a sorted CD56 or NKG2C T cell subset, CD4+ or CD8+ T cells, or bulk PBMC T cells (not recorded which). All receptors derive from a man aged 18-75 years in good health.

This chain links TRBV3-1 with TRBJ2-1; the TCRdb call, TRBD2, lacks DNA for checking. CDR1 and CDR2 (germline): LGHDT, YNNKEL (reference sequence). This CDR3 contains 19 residues. This chain's CDR3 is CASSQVPRLAGDTDNEQFF.

The chain links TRBV27 to TRBJ2-3; the TRBD1 assignment by TCRdb is unverifiable without DNA. CDR1 is MNHEY, CDR2 SMNVEV, per germline (reference sequence). The CDR3 has 15 residues. The CDR3 loop reads CASSSWGHPTDTQYF.

This chain's CDR3 is CASSSSPRGSNTGELFF. V gene TRBV7-7 combines with J gene TRBJ2-2; TCRdb's D call of TRBD2 is untestable without DNA. The germline CDR1 and CDR2 sequences are SSHAT and FNYEAQ (reference sequence). There are 17 residues in the CDR3.

The genes are TRBV19 and TRBJ2-5; lacking DNA, the TRBD1 call made by TCRdb goes unchecked. CDR3 length: 13 residues. Germline assignment: CDR1 LNHDA and CDR2 SQIVND (reference sequence). CDR3 in amino acids: CASKEGGAETQYF.

The chain couples TRBV20-1 to TRBJ2-4; TCRdb's D gene call, TRBD1, goes unchecked for lack of DNA. Germline V gene lookup returns CDR1 DFQATT and CDR2 SNEGSKA (reference sequence). The CDR3 runs 16 residues. The chain's CDR3 is CSARDNQGLGKNIQYF.

CDR3 protein: CASSEVVGRAGYEQYF. This rearrangement joins TRBV2 to TRBJ2-7; lacking DNA, the TRBD2 call made by TCRdb goes unchecked. The germline CDR1 and CDR2 sequences are SNHLY and FYNNEI. This CDR3 spans 16 amino acids.

V gene TRBV9 combines with J gene TRBJ1-1. This CDR3 spans 14 amino acids. The germline V gene has CDR1 SGDLS and CDR2 YYNGEE. The CDR3 region is CASSVDRRGTEAFF.

J is TRBJ1-6 and V is TRBV27; the TCRdb call, TRBD1, lacks DNA for checking. Germline-derived CDR1 and CDR2 are MNHEY and SMNVEV (reference sequence). The CDR3 covers 16 residues. The CDR3 loop is CASSSQGALSNSPLHF.